A single sample is the source of the 5 T cell receptor beta chains below, sequenced in a study of control samples from healthy donors and cancer patients. The method was immunoSEQ multiplex PCR; TCRdb's version includes in-frame clones alone and lacks a portion of them. The table lists tens of thousands of clones, 70% to 90% of them singletons. Sequencing used PBMCs. These receptors were obtained from a woman aged 50 to 60 with head and neck cancer.

The gene calls are TRBV28 and TRBJ1-6; D not certain. The CDR3 sequence is 12 residues long. Germline-derived CDR1 and CDR2 are MDHEN and SYDVKM. Trimming removed 6 bases from V and 5 bases from J, with 5 bases in between. The CDR3 here is CASRRDNSPLHF. The DNA of the CDR3 is TGTGCCAGCAGGAGGGATAATTCACCCCTCCACTTT.

V gene TRBV4-2 combines with J gene TRBJ1-2, with D possibly matching TRBD1 (5 bases). The CDR3 sequence is 16 residues long. Between the trimmed V and J ends, which lost 0 bases and 4 bases, there was a span of 15 bases. The germline CDR1 and CDR2 sequences are LGHNA and YNFKEQ. Here the CDR3 reads CASSQDPSRGSYGYTF. CDR3 coding DNA: TGTGCCAGCAGCCAAGATCCCTCCCGGGGGAGCTATGGCTACACCTTC.

This clone was recorded only once. The chain has TRBV9 and TRBJ2-3, with a possible D match to TRBD2 (6 bases). This CDR3 comprises 13 residues. Germline CDR1 reads SGDLS; CDR2 reads YYNGEE. The V gene lost 4 bases and the J gene lost 6 bases, with 12 bases spanning the gap. The CDR3 protein is CASSPILADTQYF. The CDR3 DNA is TGTGCCAGCAGCCCGATACTAGCTGATACGCAGTATTTT.

The chain combines TRBV5-1 with TRBJ1-4; D is ambiguous. Germline CDR1 reads SGHRS; CDR2 reads YFSETQ. V shed 3 bases and J shed 3 bases, with 9 bases lying between them. The CDR3 length is 14 residues. CDR3 sequence (DNA): TGCGCCAGCAGCTGGGAGGACCCTAATGAAAAACTGTTTTTT. Protein product: CASSWEDPNEKLFF.

The rearrangement uses TRBV18 and TRBJ1-3; D uncertain. The CDR3 length is 18 residues. Per the germline V gene, CDR1 is KGHSH and CDR2 is LQKENI. Trimming stripped 3 bases from V and 0 bases from J, with 18 bases between. CDR3 bases: TGTGCCAGCTCACCTCAGCAGACCGGTCGCGGCTCTGGAAACACCATATATTTT. This encodes CASSPQQTGRGSGNTIYF.